This TCR beta chain emerged from a study of STAT3 mutations in large granular lymphocyte leukemia. Across the whole study: Immunosuppressive therapy was given to more than half of T-LGLL patients.

V dropped 3 bases and J dropped 6 bases, with 17 bases sitting between them. This CDR3 is 15 amino acids long. Germline lookup yields CDR1 LNHDA and CDR2 SQIVND (reference sequence). Libraries were prepared by immunoSEQ multiplex PCR; TCRdb keeps only in-frame clonotypes and omits some of them. The sample carries about 24,000 clones, about 94% recorded once. Study outcomes and limitations: In T-cell large granular lymphocyte leukemia, about half of patients showed multiple immunodominant subclonotypes.

A note on this clone: Antigen specificity is unknown.

Sequences were obtained from peripheral blood mononuclear cells. The TCR sequence derives from a man between 35 and 55 years old with T-cell large granular lymphocyte leukemia. Some clones in this sample may be carry-over from other donors' samples. This sequence joins TRBV19 and TRBJ1-1; D is unresolved. The CDR3: CASSIVNLPHPEAFF. The CDR3 region has the DNA TGTGCCAGTAGTATCGTCAACTTGCCTCACCCTGAAGCTTTCTTT.